Each of the 18 T cell receptor beta chains below was sequenced from the same sample in a study of shared clonotypes between healthy human individuals. Produced via immunoSEQ multiplex PCR; TCRdb's table is partial and in-frame only. The table lists 2 million to 2.5 million clones, about 95% of them singletons, with around 1.1% in the top ten. Terminally differentiated effector memory CD45RA+ cells were excluded from the naive CD8 cells, which were CD45RO-negative and positively selected for CCR7. The sample consisted of naive CD8+ T cells sorted from blood. These receptors all come from a man younger than 35 in good health.

The chain joins TRBV4-3 to TRBJ1-2, with D possibly matching TRBD1 (5 bases). This CDR3 spans 14 amino acids. The V gene's germline CDR1 is LGHNA and CDR2 YSLEER. Deletions cut 1 base from V and 4 bases from J, with 10 bases between. DNA for the CDR3: TGCGCCAGCAGCCAAGGTGTGGGGGGCTATGGCTACACCTTC. It encodes CASSQGVGGYGYTF.

This chain connects TRBV5-1 to TRBJ2-3, with D hard to call. CDR3 length equals 12 residues. CDR1 and CDR2 from the germline V gene are SGHRS and YFSETQ. Trimming left V 5 bases short and J 3 bases short, with 7 bases between. The CDR3 spells CASRGMTDTQYF. CDR3 coding DNA: TGCGCCAGCAGGGGGATGACAGATACGCAGTATTTT.

This chain links TRBV15 with TRBJ1-1; D gene ambiguous. Germline loops: CDR1 LNHNV, CDR2 YYDKDF (reference sequence). The V and J ends lost 5 bases and 8 bases respectively, with 9 bases between them. The CDR3 has 11 residues. The CDR3 reads CATSWAKEAFF. CDR3 nucleotide sequence: TGTGCCACCAGCTGGGCTAAAGAAGCTTTCTTT.

The V gene is TRBV7-8, the J gene TRBJ2-1; D uncertain. This CDR3 region has 18 residues. Trimming took 0 bases from V and 0 from J, leaving 15 bases between them. Per the germline V gene, CDR1 is SGHVS and CDR2 is FQNEAQ. As DNA, the CDR3 is TGTGCCAGCAGCTTAGCGCTCTTTATGGCGTACTCCTACAATGAGCAGTTCTTC. Protein: CASSLALFMAYSYNEQFF. Drawing the rest from reference TRBV7-8 and TRBJ2-1, the complete variable domain is GAGVSQSPRYKVAKRGQDVALRCDPISGHVSLFWYQQALGQGPEFLTYFQNEAQLDKSGLPSDRFFAERPEGSVSTLKIQRTQQEDSAVYLCASSLALFMAYSYNEQFFGPGTRLTVL.

The rearrangement joins TRBV27 to TRBJ2-2, with TRBD2 matching 11 bases. The J segment lost 0 bases and the V segment lost 1 base, leaving 7 bases of the junction unmatched. CDR1 and CDR2 (germline): MNHEY, SMNVEV (reference sequence). The CDR3 is 19 amino acids. The CDR3, as DNA: TGTGCCAGCAGTTTATTGGGGACTAGCGGACCCACGAACACCGGGGAGCTGTTTTTT. Protein sequence: CASSLLGTSGPTNTGELFF.

The V and J genes are TRBV19 and TRBJ1-2, with 10 bases fitting TRBD1. Germline V lookup: CDR1 LNHDA, CDR2 SQIVND (reference sequence). The V segment lost 7 bases and the J segment 6 bases; nucleotides outside the gene matches: 5. This CDR3 region has 13 residues. CDR3: CASTTGTGDGYTF. Here the CDR3 DNA reads TGTGCCAGTACAACCGGGACAGGGGATGGCTACACCTTC. Variable domain in full (rest from reference TRBV19 and TRBJ1-2): DGGITQSPKYLFRKEGQNVTLSCEQNLNHDAMYWYRQDPGQGLRLIYYSQIVNDFQKGDIAEGYSVSREKKESFPLTVTSAQKNPTAFYLCASTTGTGDGYTFGSGTRLTVV.

The chain combines TRBV2 with TRBJ1-1, with D unclear. Between the trimmed V and J ends, which lost 2 bases and 3 bases, there was a span of 10 bases. CDR3 length equals 14 residues. In germline, CDR1 is SNHLY, CDR2 FYNNEI. The CDR3 reads CASSEISEDTEAFF. Written as DNA, the CDR3 is TGTGCCAGCAGTGAAATCTCGGAGGACACTGAAGCTTTCTTT.

The CDR3 here is CASSFDSDYEQYF. The CDR3 DNA reads TGTGCCAGCAGTTTCGACAGTGATTACGAGCAGTACTTC. V is TRBV6-6 and J is TRBJ2-7, with D tentatively TRBD1 (5 bases). The CDR3 loop spans 13 amino acids. V lost 4 bases to trimming and J lost 4 bases, with 11 bases between them. Germline lookup yields CDR1 MNHNY and CDR2 SVGAGI (reference sequence).

The chain links TRBV2 to TRBJ1-5; 9 positions agree with TRBD1. Germline CDR1 and CDR2: SNHLY and FYNNEI. This CDR3 has 15 amino acids. Trimming cost V 5 bases and J 6 bases; bases outside gene matches: 8. The CDR3 region has the DNA TGTGCCAGCAGTAACCCGGGACAGGGTGGTCAGCCCCAGCATTTT. Residues: CASSNPGQGGQPQHF.

CDR3 sequence: CASSQEAGGPNYQYF. The CDR3 DNA is TGCGCCAGCAGCCAAGAGGCGGGAGGGCCGAATTATCAGTATTTT. The chain uses TRBV4-1 and TRBJ2-3; 9 bases are shared with TRBD2. CDR3 length: 15 residues. V shed 0 bases and J 12 bases; nucleotides not matched to a gene: 10. Germline V gene lookup returns CDR1 MGHRA and CDR2 YSYEKL.

The V gene is TRBV5-6, the J gene TRBJ2-3; 10 bases align to TRBD2. Germline lookup yields CDR1 SGHDT and CDR2 YYEEEE. V was clipped by 2 bases and J by 2 bases; unmatched bases: 8. The CDR3 is 17 residues long. The CDR3 region has the DNA TGTGCCAGCAGCTTTTCCTCTAGCGGGAGTGTCACAGATACGCAGTATTTT. Its protein product is CASSFSSSGSVTDTQYF.

This rearrangement joins TRBV6-1 to TRBJ2-5, with D possibly being TRBD2 (6 bases). The J call may be faulty, since TRBJ2-7 better matches the DNA end. This CDR3 is built from 15 residues. Germline CDR1 is MNHNS and CDR2 is SASEGT. The CDR3, as DNA: TGTGCCAGCAGTTCCCCCGTGGGGGGATTCTACGAGCAGTACTTC. It is translated as CASSSPVGGFYEQYF.

Worth noting for this clone: The same CDR3 can be traced to other DNA sequences in this sample. The chain joins TRBV5-4 to TRBJ1-2; the D gene is possibly TRBD1 (5 bases). The ends were cut back, 0 bases at V and 2 bases at J, with 5 bases in the middle. Per germline, CDR1 SGHNT and CDR2 YYREEE (reference sequence). The CDR3 loop spans 13 amino acids. CDR3 loop: CASSLDRNYGYTF. In nucleotides, the CDR3 is TGTGCCAGCAGCTTGGACAGGAACTATGGCTACACCTTC. The full variable domain, in which reference TRBV5-4 and TRBJ1-2 provide the parts outside the CDR3, is ETGVTQSPTHLIKTRGQQVTLRCSSQSGHNTVSWYQQALGQGPQFIFQYYREEENGRGNFPPRFSGLQFPNYSSELNVNALELDDSALYLCASSLDRNYGYTFGSGTRLTVV.

The rearrangement links TRBV14 to TRBJ2-3; TRBD2 aligns across 7 bases. Germline V gene sequence: CDR1 SGHDN, CDR2 FVKESK. CDR3 length: 15 amino acids. V shed 7 bases and J 3 bases; nucleotides not matched to a gene: 10. DNA of the CDR3: TGTGCCAGCACCACCGGGACTATGAGGACAGATACGCAGTATTTT. It encodes CASTTGTMRTDTQYF.

The chain employs TRBV2 and TRBJ2-7; tentatively, D is TRBD1 or TRBD2 (5 bases each). The CDR3 covers 12 residues. Trimming took 7 bases from V and 0 from J, leaving 7 bases between them. Germline V gene sequence: CDR1 SNHLY, CDR2 FYNNEI. CDR3 in amino acids: CASMRGSYEQYF. DNA for the CDR3: TGTGCCAGCATGAGGGGCTCCTACGAGCAGTACTTC.

The V and J genes are TRBV6-1 and TRBJ1-1; 7 nucleotides line up with TRBD1. Germline CDR1 MNHNS, CDR2 SASEGT. Trimming at V came to 8 bases and at J to 0 bases, leaving 6 bases not matched to a gene. This CDR3 is 14 amino acids long. The CDR3: CASGTETLNTEAFF. CDR3 nucleotide sequence: TGTGCCAGCGGGACAGAAACCCTGAACACTGAAGCTTTCTTT.

The CDR3 reads CASSLLDRGHEQYF. CDR3 bases: TGTGCCAGCAGCTTGTTGGACAGGGGTCATGAGCAGTACTTC. The chain combines TRBV5-6 with TRBJ2-7; 9 nucleotides agree with TRBD1. This CDR3 comprises 14 residues. Germline CDR1 and CDR2: SGHDT and YYEEEE. V was clipped by 1 base and J by 7 bases; unmatched bases: 6.

Comment on this clone: Other DNA sequences of this sample code for an identical CDR3. The J gene is TRBJ1-1, the V gene TRBV9, with TRBD1 as a possible D gene (5 bases). Trimming removed 0 bases at V and 3 bases at J, with 9 bases between. CDR3 size: 14 residues. The germline CDR1 and CDR2 sequences are SGDLS and YYNGEE. CDR3 in amino acids: CASSVAGGDTEAFF. The CDR3 region has the DNA TGTGCCAGCAGCGTAGCTGGGGGGGACACTGAAGCTTTCTTT.